The sequence of this T cell receptor beta chain was determined in a study of cytomegalovirus exposure and HLA in healthy donors. Broader study findings: Highest at DRB1 and lowest at HLA-C, TCR association rates differed among HLA loci in a later analysis.

As to this clone: Its antigen is not known.

The PCR was carried out with 60 Vbeta primers and 13 Jbeta primers. The repertoire was sequenced with immunoSEQ multiplex PCR; TCRdb's copy has only in-frame clones and lacks some. In the table there are 150,000 to 200,000 clones, 85% of which are singletons. This CDR3 contains 15 residues. CDR1 and CDR2 (germline): SGHRS, YFSETQ. V was pared by 1 base and J by 2 bases, with 9 bases between. The sequencing sample was made of PBMCs. The TCR was taken from a woman aged 45-65 years in good health and CMV-seronegative. The V call is TRBV5-1, the J call TRBJ2-2, with D hard to call. The CDR3 DNA sequence: TGCGCCAGCAGCTTGCGTCTAGATAACACCGGGGAGCTGTTTTTT. Translated, it gives CASSLRLDNTGELFF.